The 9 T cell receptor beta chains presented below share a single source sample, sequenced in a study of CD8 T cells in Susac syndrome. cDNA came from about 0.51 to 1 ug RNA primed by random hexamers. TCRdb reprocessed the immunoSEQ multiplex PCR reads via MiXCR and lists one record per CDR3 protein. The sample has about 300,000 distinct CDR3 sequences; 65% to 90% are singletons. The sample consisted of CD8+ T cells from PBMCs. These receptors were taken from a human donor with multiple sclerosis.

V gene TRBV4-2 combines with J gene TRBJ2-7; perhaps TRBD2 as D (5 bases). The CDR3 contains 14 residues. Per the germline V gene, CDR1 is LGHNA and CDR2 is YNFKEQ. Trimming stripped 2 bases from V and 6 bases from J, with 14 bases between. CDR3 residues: CASSQSLGSSEQYF. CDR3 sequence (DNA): TGTGCCAGCAGCCAAAGTCTAGGGAGTTCCGAGCAGTACTTC.

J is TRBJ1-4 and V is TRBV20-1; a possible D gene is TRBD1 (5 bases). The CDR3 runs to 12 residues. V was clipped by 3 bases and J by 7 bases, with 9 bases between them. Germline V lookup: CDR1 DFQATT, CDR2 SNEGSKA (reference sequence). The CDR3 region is CSARQGGEKLFF. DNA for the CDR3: TGCAGTGCTAGGCAGGGAGGTGAAAAACTGTTTTTT.

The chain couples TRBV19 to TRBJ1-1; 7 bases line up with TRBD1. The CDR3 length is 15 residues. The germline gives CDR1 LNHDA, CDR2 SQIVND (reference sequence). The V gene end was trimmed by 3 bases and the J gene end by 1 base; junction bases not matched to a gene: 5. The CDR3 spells CASSMLGDRNTEAFF. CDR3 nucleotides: TGTGCCAGTAGTATGTTAGGGGACAGGAACACTGAAGCTTTCTTT.

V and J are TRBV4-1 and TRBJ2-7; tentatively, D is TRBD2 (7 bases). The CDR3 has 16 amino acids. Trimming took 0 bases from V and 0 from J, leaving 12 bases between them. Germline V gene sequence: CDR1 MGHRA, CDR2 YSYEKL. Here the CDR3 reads CASSQDYAGASYEQYF. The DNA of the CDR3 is TGCGCCAGCAGCCAAGATTACGCGGGGGCCTCCTACGAGCAGTACTTC.

The DNA of the CDR3 is TGTGCCAGTAGTACCGGGACAAAATACGAGCAGTACTTC. It codes for CASSTGTKYEQYF. The gene calls are TRBV19 and TRBJ2-7; tentatively, D is TRBD1 (6 bases). CDR1 is LNHDA and CDR2 is SQIVND in the germline V gene (reference sequence). The germline V and J ends were trimmed by 4 bases and 4 bases, with 11 bases remaining between them. This CDR3 spans 13 amino acids.

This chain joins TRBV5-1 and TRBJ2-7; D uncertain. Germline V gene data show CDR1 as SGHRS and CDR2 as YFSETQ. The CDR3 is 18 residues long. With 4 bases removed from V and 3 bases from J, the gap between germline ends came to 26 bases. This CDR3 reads CASSEEGLISSVLYEQYF. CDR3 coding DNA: TGCGCCAGCAGCGAGGAAGGATTGATTTCGAGCGTCCTCTACGAGCAGTACTTC.

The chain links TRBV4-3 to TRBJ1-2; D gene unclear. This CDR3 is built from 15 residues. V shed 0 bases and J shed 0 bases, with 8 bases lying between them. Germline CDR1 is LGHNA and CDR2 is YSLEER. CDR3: CASSQDSGTNYGYTF. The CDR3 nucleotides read TGCGCCAGCAGCCAAGATAGTGGCACTAACTATGGCTACACCTTC.

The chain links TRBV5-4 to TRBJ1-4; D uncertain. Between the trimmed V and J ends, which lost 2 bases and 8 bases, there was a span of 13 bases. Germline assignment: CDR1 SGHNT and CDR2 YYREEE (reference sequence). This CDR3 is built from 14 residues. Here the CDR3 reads CASSLGGLGEKLFF. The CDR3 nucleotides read TGTGCCAGCAGCTTAGGCGGGCTGGGGGAAAAACTGTTTTTT.

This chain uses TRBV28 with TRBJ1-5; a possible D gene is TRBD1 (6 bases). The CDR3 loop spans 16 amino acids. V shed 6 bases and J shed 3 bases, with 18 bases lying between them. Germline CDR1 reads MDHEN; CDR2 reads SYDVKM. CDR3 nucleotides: TGTGCCAGCAGCCTAGAAGGGGGATACGCCAATCAGCCCCAGCATTTT. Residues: CASSLEGGYANQPQHF.